This T cell receptor beta chain is drawn from a study of siplizumab effects on memory and regulatory T cells. Germline values: CDR1 MNHNS, CDR2 SASEGT. J lost 5 bases, V lost 7 bases, and 5 bases had no gene match. The length of the CDR3 is 14 residues. Regarding the study as a whole: Naive T cells were seen as more diverse than memory cells and as major alloresponse contributors. No more than a minor fraction of alloreactive clones could be traced back to unstimulated subsets. Reactions containing siplizumab showed mappable alloreactive CD4+ clones averaging 68.8% Treg-derived, versus 26.9% in controls. Assignment of a naive or memory phenotype failed for roughly 75-97% of the proliferating CD4+ or CD8+ clones.

As concerns this clone: Its antigen remains unknown.

TCRdb's copy holds only in-frame clones and misses some; the assay was immunoSEQ multiplex PCR. The sample shows 75,000 to 100,000 clones, about 95% of them seen only once. Sequencing was performed on non-Treg CD4+ T cells sorted from blood. The chain has TRBV6-1 and TRBJ1-2; TRBD1 agrees at 12 bases. The clonotype was recovered from a human donor in good health. The CDR3 spells CASNRDRGPYGYTF. Written as DNA, the CDR3 is TGTGCCAGCAACAGGGACAGGGGGCCATATGGCTACACCTTC.